One T cell receptor (beta chain) is described in this entry. This clonotype was recorded many times. Its target antigen remains unknown. No clone much larger than this one lies a single base away; base qualities are absent. At the junction V is shortened by 2 bases and J by 2 bases, with 1 base in between. The germline V gene supplies CDR1 SGHRS and CDR2 YFSETQ. The CDR3, cysteine through phenylalanine, is 12 amino acids long. Just the 36-base CDR3 DNA is kept, in frame starting at base 1. A patient counted as having stable Graves' hyperthyroidism if no progression to ophthalmopathy occurred over 18 months of follow-up. Hyperthyroidism patients were newly diagnosed, with disease duration under 2 months, and aged 18 to 65 years. Exclusion was applied to patients with uncontrolled infections, other autoimmune diseases, pregnancy or lactation. Diagnoses relied on clinical symptoms, serum thyroxine and TRAb, thyroid ultrasound and orbital computed tomography. PBMCs were isolated from about 10 ml of fresh peripheral blood by Ficoll-Paque density gradient centrifugation. Trizol reagent was used to extract total RNA, and RNA quality was then checked on an Agilent 2100 Bioanalyzer.

This specimen comes from a study of T cells in Graves' hyperthyroidism and ophthalmopathy (dated by TCRdb to the late 2010s). Regarding the complete study: Peripheral blood was collected at initial diagnosis, before any treatment. TCR Vbeta CDR3 sequencing of 120 to 150 peripheral blood samples (fewer than 45 ophthalmopathy, 75 hyperthyroidism and around 17 progressor patients) is reported in the paper. In addition, the study compared T-cell repertoires in thyroid tissue and in blood from five to seven Graves' hyperthyroidism patients. Whether ophthalmopathy could be predicted prospectively was tested in an independent validation cohort made up of some 20 hyperthyroidism patients plus 17 patients who later progressed to ophthalmopathy. TCR V-J signatures able to tell the groups apart were searched for in a discovery cohort of approximately 95 patients, of whom more than 40 had Graves' ophthalmopathy and about 60 had stable Graves' hyperthyroidism. After sampling, hyperthyroidism patients received methimazole starting at 30 mg daily, and ophthalmopathy patients received high-dose intravenous methylprednisolone. The approximately 97 discovery patients were randomly divided into training and test sets at a 7:3 ratio.

The TCR beta CDR3 regions were amplified from the RNA transcripts. The TCR CDR3 was subjected to a first round of RT-PCR using the HTBI primer set and the Qiagen OneStep RT-PCR kit. Libraries were constructed in a second round of multiplex PCR, after which size selection and purification were carried out. Libraries were sequenced paired-end with 100 bp reads on an Illumina HiSeq2000. Per the source publication's procedure: SOAPnuke was used to process the raw data, throwing out any read that contained adapters or uncalled bases, had a mean Phred below 15, or lacked an exact constant-primer or identifier match. COPE v1.2.5 was used to merge the high-quality paired reads, and each unique nucleotide sequence was defined as a clonotype. Clonotypes were aligned to IMGT TRBV, TRBD and TRBJ reference segments using MiTCR v1.1. Analysis was restricted to V-J combinations with a frequency above 0.0001, which covered approximately 99% of repertoires. A TCS score was defined as the ratio of F50 (clonal expansion) to E x V (chaos), with BLOSUM62-based TCRdist applied between CDR3 peptides within each V-J. Welch's t-statistics and random forest reduced 500 to 550 V-J features to under 15, which were used in a naive Bayes classifier (R e1071). TCRdb took the public reads, trimmed them with fastp at Q25, ran MiXCR for clone calling and kept in-frame beta chains. Under each unique CDR3 protein, matching rows form one entry showing the most common genes and DNA. The V and J calls were determined by TCRdb, not by the authors. In all, the sample holds roughly 96,000 distinct CDR3 sequences, and roughly 49% of those were seen once. The ten largest make up roughly a quarter of the sample.

General conclusions and limits of the study: No statistical method was used to set the sample size in advance, and investigators knew the group allocation. Ophthalmopathy was separated from stable hyperthyroidism by a 13 V-J signature model, with just over 85% sensitivity and just over 81% specificity obtained in cross-validation and 80%/75% obtained in testing. In validation, the model predicted progression to ophthalmopathy a median of around 6.5 months before onset, with about 67% sensitivity and almost 75% specificity. Most expanded thyroid clonotypes (frequency above 0.001) were also detected in blood, a finding suggesting that blood repertoires may reflect thyroid immune responses.

Recombination joined TRBV5-1 with TRBJ2-2; no D gene call is confident. The sequence derives from a woman aged 40 to 49 with Graves' hyperthyroidism. The sample comprised blood. The DNA is as follows: TGCGCCAGCAGCTTTAACACCGGGGAGCTGTTTTTT. This is translated as CASSFNTGELFF.